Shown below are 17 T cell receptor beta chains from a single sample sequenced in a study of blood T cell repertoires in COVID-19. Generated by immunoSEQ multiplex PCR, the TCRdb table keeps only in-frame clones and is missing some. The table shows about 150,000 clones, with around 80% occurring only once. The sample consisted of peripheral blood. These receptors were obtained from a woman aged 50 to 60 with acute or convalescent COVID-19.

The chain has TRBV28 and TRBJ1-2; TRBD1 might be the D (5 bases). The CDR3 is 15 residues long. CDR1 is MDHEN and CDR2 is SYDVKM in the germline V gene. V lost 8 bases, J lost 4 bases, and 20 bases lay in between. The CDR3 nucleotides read TGTGCCAGCGGAAGGGGAACGGGAGGCACCTATGGCTACACCTTC. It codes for CASGRGTGGTYGYTF.

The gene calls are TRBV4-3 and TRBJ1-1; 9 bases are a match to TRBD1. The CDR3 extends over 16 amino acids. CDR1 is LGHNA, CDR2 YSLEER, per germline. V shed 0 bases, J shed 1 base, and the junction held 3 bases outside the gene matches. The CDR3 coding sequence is TGCGCCAGCAGCCAAGATATGACAGGGGGGAACACTGAAGCTTTCTTT. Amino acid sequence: CASSQDMTGGNTEAFF.

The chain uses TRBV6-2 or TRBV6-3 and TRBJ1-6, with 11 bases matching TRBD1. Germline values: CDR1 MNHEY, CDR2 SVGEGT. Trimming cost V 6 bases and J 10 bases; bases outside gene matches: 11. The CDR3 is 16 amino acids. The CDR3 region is CASSSQGTGGFSPLHF. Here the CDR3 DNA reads TGTGCCAGCAGCTCCCAGGGGACAGGGGGATTCTCACCCCTCCACTTT.

DNA of the CDR3: TGTGCCACCAGCCCCGCTATTAGGCTAGCGGGGGGATTCGGGGACAATGAGCAGTTCTTC. Translation gives CATSPAIRLAGGFGDNEQFF. This chain connects TRBV15 to TRBJ2-1; 11 bases agree with TRBD2. The CDR3 is made up of 20 amino acids. Germline CDR1 LNHNV, CDR2 YYDKDF (reference sequence). V dropped 5 bases and J dropped 5; count of bases not matched to a gene: 20.

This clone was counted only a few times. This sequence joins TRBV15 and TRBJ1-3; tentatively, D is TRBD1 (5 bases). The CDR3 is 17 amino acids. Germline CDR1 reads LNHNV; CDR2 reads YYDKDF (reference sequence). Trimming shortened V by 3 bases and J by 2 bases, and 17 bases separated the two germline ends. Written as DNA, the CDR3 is TGTGCCACCAGCAGGCCCGCGGGGGAAGGCGCTGGAAACACCATATATTTT. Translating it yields CATSRPAGEGAGNTIYF.

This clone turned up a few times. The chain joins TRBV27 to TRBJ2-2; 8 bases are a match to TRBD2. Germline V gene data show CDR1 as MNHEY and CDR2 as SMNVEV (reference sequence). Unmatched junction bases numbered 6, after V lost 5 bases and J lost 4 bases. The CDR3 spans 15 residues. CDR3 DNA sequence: TGTGCCAGCAGTCGGGAGGGGTGGGTCACCGGGGAGCTGTTTTTT. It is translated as CASSREGWVTGELFF.

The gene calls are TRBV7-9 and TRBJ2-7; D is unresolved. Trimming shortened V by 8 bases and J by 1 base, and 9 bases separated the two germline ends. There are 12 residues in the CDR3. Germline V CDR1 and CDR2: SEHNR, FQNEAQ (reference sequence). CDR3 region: CASGSPSYEQYF. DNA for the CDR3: TGTGCCAGCGGTAGCCCGTCCTACGAGCAGTACTTC. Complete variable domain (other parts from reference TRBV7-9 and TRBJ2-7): DTGVSQNPRHKITKRGQNVTFRCDPISEHNRLYWYRQTLGQGPEFLTYFQNEAQLEKSRLLSDRFSAERPKGSFSTLEIQRTEQGDSAMYLCASGSPSYEQYFGPGTRLTVT.

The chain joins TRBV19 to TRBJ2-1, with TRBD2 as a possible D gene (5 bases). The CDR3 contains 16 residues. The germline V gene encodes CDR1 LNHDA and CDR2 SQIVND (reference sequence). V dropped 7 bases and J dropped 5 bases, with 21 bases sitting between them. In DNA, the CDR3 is TGTGCCAGTACCCAATCGGAGGTCAAAACGCACAATGAGCAGTTCTTC. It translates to CASTQSEVKTHNEQFF.

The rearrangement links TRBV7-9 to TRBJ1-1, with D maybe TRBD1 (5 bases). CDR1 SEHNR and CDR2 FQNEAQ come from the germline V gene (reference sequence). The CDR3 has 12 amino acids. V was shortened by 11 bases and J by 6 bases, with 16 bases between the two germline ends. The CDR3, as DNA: TGTGCCCACTCCGGCGCCAGGGCTGAAGCTTTCTTT. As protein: CAHSGARAEAFF.

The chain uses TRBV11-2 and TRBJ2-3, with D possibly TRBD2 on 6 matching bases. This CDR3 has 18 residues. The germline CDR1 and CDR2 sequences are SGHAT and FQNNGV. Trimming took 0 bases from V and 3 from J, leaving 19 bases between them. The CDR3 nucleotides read TGTGCCAGCAGCTTAGAGTTGGGAGGACCCTTGACGACAGATACGCAGTATTTT. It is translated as CASSLELGGPLTTDTQYF.

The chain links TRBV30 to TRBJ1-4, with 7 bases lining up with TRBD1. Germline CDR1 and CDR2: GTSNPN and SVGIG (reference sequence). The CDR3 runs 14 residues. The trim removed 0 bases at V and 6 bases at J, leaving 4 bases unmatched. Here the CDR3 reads CAWSVGTADEKLFF. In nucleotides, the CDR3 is TGTGCCTGGAGTGTCGGGACAGCAGATGAAAAACTGTTTTTT.

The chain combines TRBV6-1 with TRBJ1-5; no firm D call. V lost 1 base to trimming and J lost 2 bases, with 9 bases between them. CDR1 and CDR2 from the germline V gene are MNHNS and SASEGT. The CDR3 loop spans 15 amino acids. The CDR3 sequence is CASSEGLSGNQPQHF. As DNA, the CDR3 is TGTGCCAGCAGTGAAGGGTTAAGCGGCAATCAGCCCCAGCATTTT.

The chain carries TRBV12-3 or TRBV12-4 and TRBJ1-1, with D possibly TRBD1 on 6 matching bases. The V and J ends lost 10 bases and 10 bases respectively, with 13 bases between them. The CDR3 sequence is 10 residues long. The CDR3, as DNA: TGTGCCAACACCCGAGGGGGAGCTTTCTTT. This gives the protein CANTRGGAFF.

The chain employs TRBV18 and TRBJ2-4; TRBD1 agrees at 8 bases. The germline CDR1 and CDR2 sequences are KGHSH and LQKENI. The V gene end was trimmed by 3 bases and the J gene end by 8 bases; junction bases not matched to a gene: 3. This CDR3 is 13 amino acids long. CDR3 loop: CASSPPGQDIQYF. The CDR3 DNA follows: TGTGCCAGCTCACCGCCGGGACAGGACATTCAGTACTTC.

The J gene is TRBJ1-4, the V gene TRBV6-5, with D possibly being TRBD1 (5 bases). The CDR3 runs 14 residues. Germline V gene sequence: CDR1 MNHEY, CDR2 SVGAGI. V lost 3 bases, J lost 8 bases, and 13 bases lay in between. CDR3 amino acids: CASSYTRAGEKLFF. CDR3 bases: TGTGCCAGCAGTTATACCAGGGCAGGGGAAAAACTGTTTTTT.

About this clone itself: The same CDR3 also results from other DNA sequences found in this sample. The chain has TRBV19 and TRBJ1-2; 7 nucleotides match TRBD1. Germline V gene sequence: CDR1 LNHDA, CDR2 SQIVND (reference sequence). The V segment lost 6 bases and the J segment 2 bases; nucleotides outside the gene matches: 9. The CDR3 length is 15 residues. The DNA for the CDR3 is TGTGCCAGTAGAACAACAGGGGCGCCCAACTATGGCTACACCTTC. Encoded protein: CASRTTGAPNYGYTF.

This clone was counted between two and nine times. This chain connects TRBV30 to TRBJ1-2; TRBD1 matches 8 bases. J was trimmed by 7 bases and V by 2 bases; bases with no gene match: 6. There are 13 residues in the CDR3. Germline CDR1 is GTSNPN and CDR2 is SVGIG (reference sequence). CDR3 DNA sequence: TGTGCCTGGAGTTTTCAGGGGGCCAGTGGCTACACCTTC. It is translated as CAWSFQGASGYTF.